This TCR beta chain was sequenced during a study of tumor-infiltrating lymphocytes in primary liver carcinoma. About the study: Maximum tumor diameters ranged from roughly 4 to 11 cm, stage T1-T3 N0M0.

J was trimmed by 10 bases and V by 5 bases; bases with no gene match: 22. Germline-derived CDR1 and CDR2 are SQVTM and ANQGSEA. This CDR3 contains 17 residues. A primer matching the constant region was used to make TCR beta cDNA from approximately 0.55 ug of total RNA. Amplification in three nested multiplex PCR rounds with slightly modified ARM-PCR gave rise to TCR beta libraries. Running around 9 cycles apiece, the first two PCR rounds relied on TRBV1-TRBV30 forward primers together with a C-beta reverse primer. TCRdb re-called the multiplex PCR reads with MiXCR, one entry per CDR3 protein. The table shows 100,000 to 150,000 distinct CDR3 sequences, with around 64% occurring only once. Co-extracted RNA and DNA came from about 20-30 mg of unsorted bulk tissue.

This clonotype originated in a woman in her sixties with primary liver carcinoma and hepatitis B virus infection. The rearrangement uses TRBV29-1 and TRBJ2-5; TRBD2 aligns across 10 bases. The sequencing input was liver tumor tissue from sampling region 3. Subset specified: tumor region T3, left-lateral pole. The CDR3 reads CSVFVPSGRAGVRIQYF. CDR3 DNA sequence: TGCAGCGTTTTTGTGCCCAGCGGGAGGGCCGGGGTGAGGATCCAGTACTTC.